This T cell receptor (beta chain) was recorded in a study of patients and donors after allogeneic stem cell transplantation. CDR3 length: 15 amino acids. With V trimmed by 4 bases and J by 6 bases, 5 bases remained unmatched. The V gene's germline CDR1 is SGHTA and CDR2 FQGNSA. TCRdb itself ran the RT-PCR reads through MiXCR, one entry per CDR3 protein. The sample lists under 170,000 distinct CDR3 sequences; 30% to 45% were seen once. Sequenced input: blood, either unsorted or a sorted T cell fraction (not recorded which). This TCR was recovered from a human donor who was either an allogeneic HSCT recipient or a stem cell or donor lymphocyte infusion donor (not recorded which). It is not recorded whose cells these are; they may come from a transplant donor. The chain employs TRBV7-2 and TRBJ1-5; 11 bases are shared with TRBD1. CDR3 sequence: CASSSGQGAFQPQHF. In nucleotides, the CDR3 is TGTGCCAGCAGCTCAGGACAGGGGGCTTTTCAGCCCCAGCATTTT.